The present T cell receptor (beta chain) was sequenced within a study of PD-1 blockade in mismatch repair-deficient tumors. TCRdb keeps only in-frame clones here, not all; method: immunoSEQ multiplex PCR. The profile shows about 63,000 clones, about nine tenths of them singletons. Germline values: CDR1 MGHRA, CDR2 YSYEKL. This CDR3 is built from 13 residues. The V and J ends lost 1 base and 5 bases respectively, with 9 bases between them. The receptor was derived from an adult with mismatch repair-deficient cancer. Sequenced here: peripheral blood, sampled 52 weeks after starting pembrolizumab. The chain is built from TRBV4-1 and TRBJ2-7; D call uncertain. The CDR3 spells CASSQAPHDEQYF. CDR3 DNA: TGCGCCAGCAGCCAAGCCCCTCACGACGAGCAGTACTTC.